The source of this TCR beta chain is a study of molecular identifiers for immune sequencing clone quantification. Germline V gene lookup returns CDR1 LNHDA and CDR2 SQIVND (reference sequence). This CDR3 contains 12 residues. With regard to this clonotype: One end of the junction does not line up with germline, which may come from a read error.

TCRdb re-called the PCR reads with MiXCR, one entry per CDR3 protein. The sample has about 320,000 distinct CDR3 sequences, about a fifth seen once. Specimen: naive CD8+ T cells from blood, with Jurkat cell RNA spiked in. Described subset: FACS-sorted CD8+CD4-CCR7+CD45RA+ naive T cells. The sequence was obtained from a human donor in good health. Some libraries in this study had Jurkat cell RNA spiked in. The rearrangement uses TRBV19 and TRBJ1-1; TRBD1 might be the D (5 bases). The DNA for the CDR3 is TGTGCCAGTAGCCAGGGTTCCACTGAAGCTCTCTTT. It encodes CASSQGSTEALF.